Below, 28 T cell receptor beta chains from the same sample are listed, as sequenced in a study of T cell changes during pregnancy in multiple sclerosis. The method was immunoSEQ multiplex PCR; TCRdb's version includes in-frame clones alone and lacks a portion of them. The data contain around 60,000 clones, about 90% of them seen just once; the ten biggest clones take up about 0.49%. This sample comprised CD4+ T cells from peripheral blood mononuclear cells, obtained after pregnancy. These receptors came from a female donor in good health, enrolled as a control in a pregnancy study.

J is TRBJ1-2 and V is TRBV6-5; TRBD1 matches 9 bases. The CDR3 is 14 amino acids. Germline-derived CDR1 and CDR2 are MNHEY and SVGAGI. The J segment lost 3 bases and the V segment lost 5 bases, leaving 4 bases of the junction unmatched. CDR3 residues: CASSPWDRDYGYTF. The DNA of the CDR3 is TGTGCCAGCAGTCCCTGGGACAGGGACTATGGCTACACCTTC.

The V call is TRBV11-2, the J call TRBJ2-1, with 9 bases identical to TRBD2. Germline assignment: CDR1 SGHAT and CDR2 FQNNGV. The junction had 3 bases not matched to a gene; V was cut back by 1 base and J by 2 bases. The CDR3 has 16 amino acids. In DNA form, the CDR3 reads TGTGCCAGCAGCTTAGGCGGGGGGGCCGCCTACAATGAGCAGTTCTTC. This encodes CASSLGGGAAYNEQFF. Combining the CDR3 with reference TRBV11-2 and TRBJ2-1 gives the whole variable domain EAGVAQSPRYKIIEKRQSVAFWCNPISGHATLYWYQQILGQGPKLLIQFQNNGVVDDSQLPKDRFSAERLKGVDSTLKIQPAKLEDSAVYLCASSLGGGAAYNEQFFGPGTRLTVL.

A remark on this clone: A junction end diverges from the germline sequence, so it may reflect a read error. CDR3 residues: CSVEATGGRAGGNEKLFF. Written as DNA, the CDR3 is TGCAGCGTCGAAGCGACAGGGGGCCGCGCGGGAGGTAATGAAAAACTGTTTTTT. This sequence joins TRBV29-1 and TRBJ1-4, with 10 bases that match TRBD1. CDR3 length: 18 residues. In germline, CDR1 is SQVTM, CDR2 ANQGSEA.

The J gene is TRBJ1-2, the V gene TRBV5-8; D remains ambiguous. This CDR3 has 13 amino acids. Per germline, CDR1 SGHTS and CDR2 YDEGEE. V lost 6 bases and J lost 4, with 13 bases in between. DNA for the CDR3: TGTGCCAGCACCACTTGGTCTGTCTATGGCTACACCTTC. It encodes CASTTWSVYGYTF.

This chain links TRBV7-2 with TRBJ2-7, with 12 bases aligning to TRBD2. Trimming at V came to 5 bases and at J to 6 bases, leaving 8 bases not matched to a gene. The germline CDR1 and CDR2 sequences are SGHTA and FQGNSA. This CDR3 is 15 amino acids long. CDR3: CASSPRTSGVGEQYF. The CDR3 DNA follows: TGTGCCAGCAGCCCTAGGACTAGCGGGGTAGGCGAGCAGTACTTC.

The chain recombines TRBV19 with TRBJ1-1, with 8 bases matching TRBD1. V shed 8 bases and J 0 bases; nucleotides not matched to a gene: 11. Germline V gene lookup returns CDR1 LNHDA and CDR2 SQIVND (reference sequence). This CDR3 spans 16 amino acids. The DNA of the CDR3 is TGTGCCAGTTTTCAGGACAGGGCAGAGTTGAACACTGAAGCTTTCTTT. Its translation: CASFQDRAELNTEAFF.

The chain employs TRBV6-5 and TRBJ2-7; 7 bases align to TRBD1. Looked up from germline, CDR1 is MNHEY and CDR2 is SVGAGI. V trimming: 5 bases; J trimming: 4 bases; junction bases outside the gene matches: 8. CDR3 length: 14 residues. CDR3 loop: CASSPRQGQYEQYF. CDR3 nucleotide sequence: TGTGCCAGCAGTCCCCGACAGGGACAGTACGAGCAGTACTTC.

This clone was recorded once. V and J are TRBV2 and TRBJ2-7; the match to TRBD2 covers 9 bases. CDR3 length: 15 residues. The germline V gene has CDR1 SNHLY and CDR2 FYNNEI. Trimming removed 6 bases from V and 4 bases from J; junction bases left unmatched: 10. In nucleotides, the CDR3 is TGTGCCAGCAGCGCCGGGGGCGGGGGGGTTTACGAGCAGTACTTC. Translating gives CASSAGGGGVYEQYF.

This chain connects TRBV2 to TRBJ1-3; D remains unclear. Per germline, CDR1 SNHLY and CDR2 FYNNEI. Trimming took off 3 bases at V and 0 bases at J, with 6 bases between the two ends. This CDR3 contains 14 residues. The CDR3 DNA reads as TGTGCCAGCAGTGACGCGGCCTCTGGAAACACCATATATTTT. Amino acids: CASSDAASGNTIYF. Full variable domain (rest looked up from reference TRBV2 and TRBJ1-3): EPEVTQTPSHQVTQMGQEVILRCVPISNHLYFYWYRQILGQKVEFLVSFYNNEISEKSEIFDDQFSVERPDGSNFTLKIRSTKLEDSAMYFCASSDAASGNTIYFGEGSWLTVV.

This chain connects TRBV6-1 to TRBJ1-5; D is unresolved. The CDR3 consists of 17 residues. Germline V gene data show CDR1 as MNHNS and CDR2 as SASEGT. With 2 bases removed from V and 1 base from J, the gap between germline ends came to 15 bases. The CDR3 here is CASSELRLTLSNQPQHF. The CDR3 bases are TGTGCCAGCAGTGAACTCCGACTGACTCTGAGCAATCAGCCCCAGCATTTT.

The chain employs TRBV9 and TRBJ2-1; D perhaps matches TRBD2 (5 bases). This CDR3 is built from 15 residues. CDR1 SGDLS and CDR2 YYNGEE come from the germline V gene. V was pared by 0 bases and J by 0 bases, with 7 bases between. The CDR3 sequence is CASSVVGSSYNEQFF. The CDR3 bases are TGTGCCAGCAGCGTAGTTGGGAGCTCCTACAATGAGCAGTTCTTC.

This chain links TRBV27 with TRBJ2-3; D possibly corresponds to TRBD1 (6 bases). This CDR3 comprises 13 residues. V was clipped by 2 bases and J by 8 bases, with 11 bases between them. Germline loops: CDR1 MNHEY, CDR2 SMNVEV (reference sequence). The DNA for the CDR3 is TGTGCCAGCAGTTTAAGGACAGAGGGTACGCAGTATTTT. Translation: CASSLRTEGTQYF.

The chain employs TRBV19 and TRBJ1-4, with a possible D match to TRBD1 (5 bases). V was cut by 3 bases and J by 10 bases, with 18 bases left in between. This CDR3 region has 15 residues. The germline V gene encodes CDR1 LNHDA and CDR2 SQIVND (reference sequence). The DNA for the CDR3 is TGTGCCAGTAGTATCCCTGGGTTCGGGGGAGGAAAACTGTTTTTT. Protein: CASSIPGFGGGKLFF.

The J gene is TRBJ2-1, the V gene TRBV7-9; 11 bases fit TRBD2. This CDR3 has 15 amino acids. The germline V gene encodes CDR1 SEHNR and CDR2 FQNEAQ (reference sequence). V lost 8 bases to trimming and J lost 7 bases; unmatched junction nucleotides: 10. The CDR3 region has the DNA TGTGCCAGCGGCTCGACTAGCGGGGTTCGGAATGAGCAGTTCTTC. Amino acids: CASGSTSGVRNEQFF.

The chain has TRBV7-2 and TRBJ1-5, with D perhaps TRBD1 (5 bases). CDR1 is SGHTA and CDR2 is FQGNSA in the germline V gene. The CDR3 runs 16 residues. V dropped 0 bases and J dropped 6 bases, with 15 bases sitting between them. The CDR3 DNA sequence: TGTGCCAGCAGCTTAGCGGGGCAAGGTAACGCTCAGCCCCAGCATTTT. Its protein product is CASSLAGQGNAQPQHF.

The chain uses TRBV25-1 and TRBJ1-4; 8 bases line up with TRBD1. V lost 6 bases and J lost 11; bases outside the gene matches: 14. Germline CDR1 reads MGHDK; CDR2 reads SYGVNS. The CDR3 totals 15 residues. CDR3 sequence (DNA): TGTGCCAGCAGCCTCTCGACAGGGGCAAAACCTAAACTGTTTTTT. Amino acids: CASSLSTGAKPKLFF. The entire variable domain, with the rest obtained from reference TRBV25-1 and TRBJ1-4, is as follows: EADIYQTPRYLVIGTGKKITLECSQTMGHDKMYWYQQDPGMELHLIHYSYGVNSTEKGDLSSESTVSRIRTEHFPLTLESARPSHTSQYLCASSLSTGAKPKLFFGSGTQLSVL.

V and J are TRBV15 and TRBJ2-6; D gene ambiguous. Trimming pared 1 base from V and 0 bases from J, leaving 7 bases between. The CDR3 is made up of 16 amino acids. Per germline, CDR1 LNHNV and CDR2 YYDKDF (reference sequence). The CDR3 protein is CATSRVRFSGANVLTF. CDR3 nucleotides: TGTGCCACCAGCAGAGTGCGTTTCTCTGGGGCCAACGTCCTGACTTTC.

The chain uses TRBV5-1 and TRBJ1-3; D is uncertain. Per germline, CDR1 SGHRS and CDR2 YFSETQ. V was shortened by 0 bases and J by 0 bases, with 10 bases between the two germline ends. The CDR3 contains 16 residues. CDR3 protein: CASSLDRGSSGNTIYF. In DNA, the CDR3 is TGCGCCAGCAGCTTGGATAGAGGGTCCTCTGGAAACACCATATATTTT.

The rearrangement links TRBV7-8 to TRBJ1-1; possible D gene TRBD1, 5 bases. The CDR3 runs 13 residues. Germline V gene data show CDR1 as SGHVS and CDR2 as FQNEAQ. Trimming pared 5 bases from V and 6 bases from J, leaving 13 bases between. CDR3 sequence (DNA): TGTGCCAGCAGCCCGGCGGGACTGGCTGAAGCTTTCTTT. Residues: CASSPAGLAEAFF.

The V call is TRBV30, the J call TRBJ1-6; 7 bases are shared with TRBD1. This CDR3 comprises 18 residues. Germline values: CDR1 GTSNPN, CDR2 SVGIG (reference sequence). V lost 2 bases and J lost 6; bases outside the gene matches: 16. Here the CDR3 DNA reads TGTGCCTGGAGTACACACCTCAAGACGACAGGGAGTAATTCACCCCTCCACTTT. Its translation: CAWSTHLKTTGSNSPLHF.

As to this clone: Other DNA sequences from this sample encode an identical CDR3 as well. The chain combines TRBV19 with TRBJ2-1; D may be TRBD1 (5 bases). CDR3 length: 12 residues. V lost 3 bases and J 7 bases, leaving 7 bases between the germline ends. The germline V gene has CDR1 LNHDA and CDR2 SQIVND (reference sequence). CDR3 sequence reads: CASSIPGNEQFF. The CDR3 DNA is TGTGCCAGTAGTATCCCAGGGAATGAGCAGTTCTTC.

The chain carries TRBV6-5 and TRBJ2-1; TRBD1 aligns across 7 bases. V lost 6 bases and J lost 4; bases outside the gene matches: 9. The CDR3 has 15 amino acids. The V gene's germline CDR1 is MNHEY and CDR2 SVGAGI. DNA for the CDR3: TGTGCCAGCAGCTACGGGACAGCCTTTTACAATGAGCAGTTCTTC. Amino acids: CASSYGTAFYNEQFF.

This chain uses TRBV13 with TRBJ2-7; the match to TRBD2 covers 10 bases. V lost 2 bases to trimming and J lost 0 bases; unmatched junction nucleotides: 7. Germline-derived CDR1 and CDR2 are PRHDT and FYEKMQ (reference sequence). The CDR3 is made up of 17 amino acids. The CDR3, as DNA: TGTGCCAGCAGCTTATTACTAGCGGGGACTAGCTCCTACGAGCAGTACTTC. Its translation is CASSLLLAGTSSYEQYF.

The chain has TRBV6-5 and TRBJ2-5; D not resolved. The DNA end is a closer match to TRBJ2-7, so the J assignment may be wrong. Germline CDR1 and CDR2: MNHEY and SVGAGI. CDR3 length: 14 residues. CDR3 protein: CASSYGAARYEQYF. The CDR3 nucleotides read TGTGCCAGCAGTTACGGCGCAGCTAGATACGAGCAGTACTTC.

The genes are TRBV19 and TRBJ1-5; 7 bases are a match to TRBD1. Germline V gives CDR1 LNHDA, CDR2 SQIVND (reference sequence). V dropped 9 bases and J dropped 1; count of bases not matched to a gene: 9. This CDR3 has 15 amino acids. The CDR3: CASSLQGRSNQPQHF. CDR3 sequence (DNA): TGTGCCAGCAGCCTACAGGGGAGAAGCAATCAGCCCCAGCATTTT.

V gene TRBV5-1 combines with J gene TRBJ2-3; 10 bases are shared with TRBD2. CDR1 is SGHRS and CDR2 is YFSETQ in the germline V gene. V lost 5 bases to trimming and J lost 8 bases; unmatched junction nucleotides: 5. This CDR3 has 13 amino acids. CDR3 sequence (DNA): TGCGCCAGCAGTAGTACTAGCGGGGCTACGCAGTATTTT. Translation: CASSSTSGATQYF.

Worth noting for this clone: One end of the junction does not line up with germline, which may come from a read error. Different DNA sequences within this sample yield the same CDR3. This rearrangement joins TRBV4-1 to TRBJ1-6; D gene uncertain. Germline-derived CDR1 and CDR2 are MGHRA and YSYEKL. This CDR3 comprises 16 residues. The CDR3 here is CASSQIQITTNSPLHF. The CDR3 coding sequence is TGCGCCAGCAGCCAGATTCAGATAACTACTAATTCGCCCCTCCACTTT.

V and J are TRBV5-6 and TRBJ1-1, with D possibly being TRBD1 (6 bases). CDR1 and CDR2 from the germline V gene are SGHDT and YYEEEE. This CDR3 comprises 15 residues. V dropped 2 bases and J dropped 6 bases, with 17 bases sitting between them. Here the CDR3 reads CASSLKDSPRSEAFF. CDR3 DNA: TGTGCCAGCAGCTTAAAGGACAGTCCGAGGTCTGAAGCTTTCTTT.